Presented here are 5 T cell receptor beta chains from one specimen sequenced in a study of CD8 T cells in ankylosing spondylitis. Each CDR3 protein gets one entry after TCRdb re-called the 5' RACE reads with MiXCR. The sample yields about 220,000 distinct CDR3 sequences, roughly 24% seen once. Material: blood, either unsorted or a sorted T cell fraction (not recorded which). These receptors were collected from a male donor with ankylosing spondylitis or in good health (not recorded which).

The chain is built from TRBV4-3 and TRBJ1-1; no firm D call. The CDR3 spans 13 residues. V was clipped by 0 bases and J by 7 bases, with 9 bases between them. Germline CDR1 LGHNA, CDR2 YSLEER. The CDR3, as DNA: TGCGCCAGCAGCCAAGATACTTCGATTGAAGCTTTCTTT. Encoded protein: CASSQDTSIEAFF.

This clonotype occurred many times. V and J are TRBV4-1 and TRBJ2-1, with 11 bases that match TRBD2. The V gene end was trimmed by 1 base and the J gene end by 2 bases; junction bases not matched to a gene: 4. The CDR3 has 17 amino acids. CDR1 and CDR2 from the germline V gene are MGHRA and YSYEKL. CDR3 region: CASSQGLAGGTYNEQFF. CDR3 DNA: TGCGCCAGCAGCCAAGGGTTAGCGGGAGGGACCTACAATGAGCAGTTCTTC.

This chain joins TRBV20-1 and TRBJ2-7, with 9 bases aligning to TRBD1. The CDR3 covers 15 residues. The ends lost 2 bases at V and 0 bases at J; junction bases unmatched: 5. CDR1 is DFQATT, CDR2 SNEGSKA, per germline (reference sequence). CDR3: CSARSRTGDSYEQYF. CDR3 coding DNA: TGCAGTGCTAGATCGCGGACAGGGGACTCCTACGAGCAGTACTTC.

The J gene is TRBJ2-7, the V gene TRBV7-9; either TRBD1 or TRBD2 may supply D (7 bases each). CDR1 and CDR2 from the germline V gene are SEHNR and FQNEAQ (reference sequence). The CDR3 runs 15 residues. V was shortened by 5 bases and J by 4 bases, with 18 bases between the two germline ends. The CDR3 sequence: CASSAGGRADYEQYF. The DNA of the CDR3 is TGTGCCAGCAGCGCAGGGGGGAGGGCCGATTACGAGCAGTACTTC.

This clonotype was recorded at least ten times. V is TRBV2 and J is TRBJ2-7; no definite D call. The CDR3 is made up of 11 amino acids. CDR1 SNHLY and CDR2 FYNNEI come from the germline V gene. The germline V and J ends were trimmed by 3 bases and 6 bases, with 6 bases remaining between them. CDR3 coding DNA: TGTGCCAGCAGTGATATTATCGAGCAGTACTTC. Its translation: CASSDIIEQYF.